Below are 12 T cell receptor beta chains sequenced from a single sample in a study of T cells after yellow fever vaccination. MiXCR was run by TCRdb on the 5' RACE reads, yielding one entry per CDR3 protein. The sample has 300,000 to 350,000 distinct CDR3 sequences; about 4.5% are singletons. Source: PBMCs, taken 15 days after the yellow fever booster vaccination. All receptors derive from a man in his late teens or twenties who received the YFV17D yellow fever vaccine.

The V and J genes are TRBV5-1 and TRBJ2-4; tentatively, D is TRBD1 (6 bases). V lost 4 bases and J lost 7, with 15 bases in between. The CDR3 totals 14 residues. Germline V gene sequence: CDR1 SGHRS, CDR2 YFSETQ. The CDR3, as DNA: TGCGCCAGCAGCCCCTCAACAGGGTTTAACATTCAGTACTTC. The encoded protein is CASSPSTGFNIQYF. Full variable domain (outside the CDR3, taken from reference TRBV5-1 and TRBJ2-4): KAGVTQTPRYLIKTRGQQVTLSCSPISGHRSVSWYQQTPGQGLQFLFEYFSETQRNKGNFPGRFSGRQFSNSRSEMNVSTLELGDSALYLCASSPSTGFNIQYFGAGTRLSVL.

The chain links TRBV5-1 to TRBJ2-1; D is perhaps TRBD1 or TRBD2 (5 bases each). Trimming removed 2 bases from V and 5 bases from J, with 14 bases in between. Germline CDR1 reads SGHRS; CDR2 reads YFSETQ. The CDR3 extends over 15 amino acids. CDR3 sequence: CASSLWGTPDNEQFF. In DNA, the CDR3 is TGCGCCAGCAGCTTATGGGGGACCCCAGACAATGAGCAGTTCTTC.

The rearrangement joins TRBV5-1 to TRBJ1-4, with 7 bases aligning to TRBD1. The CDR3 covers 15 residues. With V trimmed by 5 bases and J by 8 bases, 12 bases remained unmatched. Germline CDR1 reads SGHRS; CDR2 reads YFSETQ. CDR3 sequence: CASSSRQGSGEKLFF. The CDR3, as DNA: TGCGCCAGCAGTTCGAGACAGGGAAGCGGCGAAAAACTGTTTTTT.

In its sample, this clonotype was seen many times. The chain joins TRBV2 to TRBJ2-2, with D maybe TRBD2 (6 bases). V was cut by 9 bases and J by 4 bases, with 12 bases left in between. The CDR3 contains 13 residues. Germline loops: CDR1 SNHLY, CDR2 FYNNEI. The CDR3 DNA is TGTGCCAGAGCCGGGGGTGGCACCGGGGAGCTGTTTTTT. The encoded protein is CARAGGGTGELFF. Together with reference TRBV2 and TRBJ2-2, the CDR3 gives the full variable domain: EPEVTQTPSHQVTQMGQEVILRCVPISNHLYFYWYRQILGQKVEFLVSFYNNEISEKSEIFDDQFSVERPDGSNFTLKIRSTKLEDSAMYFCARAGGGTGELFFGEGSRLTVL.

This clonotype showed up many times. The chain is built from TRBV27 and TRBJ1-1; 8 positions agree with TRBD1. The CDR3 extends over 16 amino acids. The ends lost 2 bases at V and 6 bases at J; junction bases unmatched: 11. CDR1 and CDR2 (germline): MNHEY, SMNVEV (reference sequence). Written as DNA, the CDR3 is TGTGCCAGCAGTTTAAGGGCGACAGGGGTTATTCCTGAAGCTTTCTTT. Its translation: CASSLRATGVIPEAFF.

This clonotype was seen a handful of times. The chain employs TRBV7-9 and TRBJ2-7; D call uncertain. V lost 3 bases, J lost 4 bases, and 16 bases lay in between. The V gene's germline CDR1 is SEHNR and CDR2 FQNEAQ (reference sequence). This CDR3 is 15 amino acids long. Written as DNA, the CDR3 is TGTGCCAGCAGCTTCAGCCGCACGAAGGGATACGAGCAGTACTTC. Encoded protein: CASSFSRTKGYEQYF.

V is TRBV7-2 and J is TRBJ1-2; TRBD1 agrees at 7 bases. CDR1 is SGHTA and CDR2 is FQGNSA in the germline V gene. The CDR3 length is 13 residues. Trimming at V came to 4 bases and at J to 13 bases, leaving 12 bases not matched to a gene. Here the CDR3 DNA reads TGTGCCAGCAGCTCCCGCTCCCGGACAGGTCTCACCTTC. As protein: CASSSRSRTGLTF.

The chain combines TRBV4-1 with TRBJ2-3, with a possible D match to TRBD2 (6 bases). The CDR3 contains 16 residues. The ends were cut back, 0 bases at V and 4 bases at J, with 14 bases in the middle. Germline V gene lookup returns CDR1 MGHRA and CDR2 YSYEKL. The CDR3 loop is CASSQDGPGVADTQYF. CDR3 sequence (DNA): TGCGCCAGCAGCCAAGATGGCCCGGGGGTGGCAGATACGCAGTATTTT.

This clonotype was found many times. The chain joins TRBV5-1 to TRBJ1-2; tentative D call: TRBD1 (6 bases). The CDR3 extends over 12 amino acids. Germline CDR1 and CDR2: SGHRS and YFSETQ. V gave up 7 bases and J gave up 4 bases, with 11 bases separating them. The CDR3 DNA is TGCGCCAGCGGAGGACAGTCCTATGGCTACACCTTC. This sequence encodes CASGGQSYGYTF.

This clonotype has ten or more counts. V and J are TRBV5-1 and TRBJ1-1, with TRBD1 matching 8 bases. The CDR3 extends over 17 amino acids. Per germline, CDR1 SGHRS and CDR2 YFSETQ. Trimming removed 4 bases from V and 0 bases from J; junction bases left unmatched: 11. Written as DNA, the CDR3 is TGCGCCAGCAGCCCCCTACCGACAGGGGATTTGAACACTGAAGCTTTCTTT. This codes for CASSPLPTGDLNTEAFF.

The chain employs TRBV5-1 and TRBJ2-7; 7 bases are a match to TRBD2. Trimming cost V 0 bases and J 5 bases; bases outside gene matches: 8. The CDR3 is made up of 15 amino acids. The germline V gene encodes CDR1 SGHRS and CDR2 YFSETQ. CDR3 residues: CASSLGFGGGDEQYV. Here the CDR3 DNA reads TGCGCCAGCAGCTTGGGGTTCGGCGGGGGAGACGAGCAGTACGTC.

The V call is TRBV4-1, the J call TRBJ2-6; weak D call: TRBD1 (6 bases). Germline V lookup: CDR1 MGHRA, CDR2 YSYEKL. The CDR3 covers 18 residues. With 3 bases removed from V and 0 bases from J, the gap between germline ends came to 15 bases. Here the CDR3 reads CASSQGRTANSGANVLTF. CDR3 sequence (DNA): TGCGCCAGCAGCCAGGGACGGACAGCCAACTCTGGGGCCAACGTCCTGACTTTC.